Listed here is a single TCR beta chain. What it binds is unknown. This entry comes from a study of T cell responses to AZD1222 COVID-19 vaccine. Findings and limits, study-wide: White British ancestry dominated among donors, who included more females, and clonal diversity was possibly underestimated. Across spike, vaccine-associated CD4 TCRs were found, dominant at 160-218 and 743-854. Rises in breadth and depth of Spike-specific TCRs came after two AZD1222 doses.

This CDR3 spans 15 amino acids. V trimming: 3 bases; J trimming: 2 bases; junction bases outside the gene matches: 5. Germline CDR1 reads KGHSH; CDR2 reads LQKENI. Assay used: immunoSEQ multiplex PCR; TCRdb lists only in-frame clones, some missing. The table lists 45,000 or so clones, 90% of them singletons. This receptor was taken from an adult who received the AZD1222 COVID-19 vaccine. The chain couples TRBV18 to TRBJ2-3; 7 nucleotides line up with TRBD1. The sequenced sample was peripheral blood, obtained 28 days after the second AZD1222 dose. CDR3 sequence: CASSPRQGDTDTQYF. The CDR3 nucleotides are TGTGCCAGCTCACCTCGCCAGGGGGACACAGATACGCAGTATTTT.